What follows is one T cell receptor (beta chain) and its context. Its antigen is not known. This entry comes from a study of cytomegalovirus exposure and HLA in healthy donors. Points from the study as a whole: The CMV antigen specificity of a few CMV-associated chains was confirmed through in vitro analysis.

The PCR was carried out with 60 Vbeta primers and 13 Jbeta primers. Using immunoSEQ multiplex PCR, the repertoire was profiled, and TCRdb retains in-frame clones only, with some absent. The sample comprises some 120,000 clones, approximately 80% of which are singletons, and about 5.8% rests with the top ten. Looked up from germline, CDR1 is MNHEY and CDR2 is SVGAGI. The CDR3 totals 15 residues. V gave up 2 bases and J gave up 6 bases; unmatched junction bases: 4. The specimen was PBMCs. This rearrangement joins TRBV6-5 to TRBJ1-4; 9 bases line up with TRBD1. The origin of this receptor is a man aged 18 to 30 in good health and CMV-seropositive. The CDR3 sequence: CASSYVTGGHEKLFF. Written as DNA, the CDR3 is TGTGCCAGCAGTTACGTCACAGGGGGCCATGAAAAACTGTTTTTT.